This TCR beta chain was sequenced in a study of cytomegalovirus exposure and HLA in healthy donors. Turning to this clone: The antigen remains unidentified.

The primer mix had 60 Vbeta and 13 Jbeta primers. Sequenced by immunoSEQ multiplex PCR; TCRdb stores in-frame clones only, minus some. The data show more than 90,000 clones, 76% seen once. Trimming took 11 bases from V and 2 from J; bases not matched to a gene: 8. CDR3 size: 14 residues. Germline V lookup: CDR1 SNHLY, CDR2 FYNNEI. Findings and caveats of the study: Cytomegalovirus association was listed for approximately 150 TCR beta chains.

The sequenced material came from PBMCs. The V gene is TRBV2, the J gene TRBJ2-2; TRBD2 matches 7 bases. The TCR originated in a man aged 35 to 55 in good health and CMV-seronegative. The CDR3 DNA is TGTGCCCAGAGGGGACTAACAAACACCGGGGAGCTGTTTTTT. It is translated as CAQRGLTNTGELFF.